This T cell receptor (beta chain) was captured by sequencing in a study of T cells in Graves' hyperthyroidism and ophthalmopathy. The patients, who ranged from 18 to 65 in age, presented with newly diagnosed hyperthyroidism lasting under 2 months. PBMCs were sourced from about 10 ml fresh peripheral blood. Amplification of TCR beta CDR3 regions was performed using RNA transcripts as template. Carried out on the TCR CDR3, a first-round RT-PCR used the HTBI primer set. TCRdb passed the multiplex PCR reads through MiXCR, listing each CDR3 protein once. This table has approximately 360,000 distinct CDR3 sequences, approximately 25% appearing once. Overall study results and limits: By a 13 V-J model, ophthalmopathy was set apart from stable hyperthyroidism.

There are a few counts of this clonotype. The antigen remains undetermined. The sample consisted of blood. The clonotype originates from a man in his fifties or sixties with Graves' hyperthyroidism.

The CDR3 DNA reads as TGTGCCAGCGGGAGACAGGGGTATAGCGGGAGGGAAAATGAGCAGTTCTTC. Translated, it gives CASGRQGYSGRENEQFF. V and J are TRBV28 and TRBJ2-1, with 11 bases identical to TRBD2. The CDR3 loop spans 17 amino acids. J gave up 7 bases and V 8 bases, and 16 bases lay outside the gene matches. Germline CDR1 MDHEN, CDR2 SYDVKM.